This entry is about one T cell receptor (beta chain). Its antigen is still unknown. Base-call qualities are not available, and no considerably larger clone is one nucleotide away. CDR1 and CDR2, looked up from the germline V gene, are MNHGY and SVAAGI. Trimming leaves V shorter by 6 bases and J shorter by 2 bases, with the junction holding 7 bases beyond the gene matches. The CDR3 contains 15 residues, cysteine and phenylalanine counted. Only the CDR3 region is kept as DNA, spanning 45 bases read in frame from base 1. Sample time point, as interpreted from the label and publication: baseline before first vaccination. The vaccinee samples were drawn from two UK trials, COV001 and COV002, one of which was a single-blind randomized controlled phase 2/3 trial testing AZD1222 (ChAdOx1 nCoV-19) in healthy adults. For TCRbeta chain sequencing, PBMC samples from trial participants were taken at day 0 and at day 28 after the second dose.

These data are taken from a study of T cell responses to AZD1222 COVID-19 vaccine (dated by TCRdb to about 2021). Regarding the complete study: AZD1222 recipients with second doses at about 4 weeks or about 12 weeks were pooled, because spike-specific TCR depth and breadth did not differ between schedules. Trial participants were enrolled by age into subgroups of 18-55, 56-69 and 70-plus years, and around 150, 28 and 57 TCR-sequenced participants, respectively, were included in these subgroups. A total of about 230 trial participants underwent TCR sequencing, of whom some 210 received two doses of AZD1222 and 26 received two doses of the MenACWY control vaccine.

Broader findings and caveats from the paper: The 56-69-year group was small, and its depth increase did not reach significance, likely because of low power. Vaccine-associated CD4 TCRs spanned the whole spike protein, with dominant responses in regions 160-218 and 743-854. Because no day 14 peak-response samples were available, the repertoires could be characterized only after the peak T cell response. Participants were mostly white British, with more females than males. The authors suggested clonal diversity may have been underestimated. After two AZD1222 doses, both the breadth and the depth of spike-specific TCRs were significantly higher than at day 0 and than in MenACWY recipients. Reportedly, almost half of the unique spike-specific TCRs recognized epitopes lying outside the regions that are mutated in the B.1.351 and B.1.1.7 variants. Conclusions about previously exposed vaccinees were limited because only 6 or 7 AZD1222 recipients were SARS-CoV-2 seropositive at baseline.

The CDR3 regions of human TCRbeta chains were analyzed by immunosequencing. The original pipeline was this. Repertoire TCRs were checked for matches against a reference library of SARS-CoV-2-specific TCRs that had been generated using the MIRA antigen-specificity platform. Breadth was defined as the fraction of unique TCRs that were SARS-CoV-2-associated, and depth was defined as the fraction of total T cells that were SARS-CoV-2-associated. Each spike-specific TCR was assigned to its reactive spike region and to a CD4 or CD8 class using the MIRA data. Log10-transformed breadth and depth values were compared by one-way ANOVA with Sidak's multiple comparisons tests. TCRdb retrieved this table from immuneACCESS and kept in-frame rearrangements only. Not all clones are present; in checked studies, unresolved V genes account for under half, and no reason is known for the remainder. The DNA gave D and trimming, while V, J and clone size come from that table. The sample records over 100,000 clones, approximately 88% of which are singletons. Clones ranked in the top ten supply just under 6.5% of the sample.

The chain employs TRBV6-9 and TRBJ1-2; a stretch of 9 junction bases matches TRBD1. The sequencing used peripheral blood, collected on day 0 of AZD1222 vaccination. The source is an adult in good health. This receptor carries the CDR3 CASSHTGGANYGYTF. The DNA sequence is as follows: TGTGCCAGCAGCCATACAGGGGGCGCAAACTATGGCTACACCTTC.